A single sample is the source of the 29 T cell receptor beta chains below, sequenced in a study of cytomegalovirus exposure and HLA in healthy donors. A multiplex PCR was run with 60 Vbeta primers and 13 Jbeta primers. This table comes from immunoSEQ multiplex PCR, and its TCRdb copy is limited to in-frame clones, with some not included. This sample has under 200,000 clones, with around 80% found just once. What was sequenced was PBMCs. The receptor set was obtained from a male donor in good health and CMV-seronegative.

CDR3 sequence (DNA): TGCGCCAGCAGCTTGAGAAGCGGGGGGTCGAGGGAGCAGTACTTC. Translation gives CASSLRSGGSREQYF. The chain couples TRBV5-1 to TRBJ2-5; TRBD2 aligns across 9 bases. With 1 base clipped from V and 11 bases from J, the junction kept 12 bases outside the gene matches. The germline V gene has CDR1 SGHRS and CDR2 YFSETQ. This CDR3 is 15 amino acids long.

The gene calls are TRBV10-1 and TRBJ2-1, with TRBD2 as a possible D gene (6 bases). The CDR3 runs to 16 residues. Germline lookup yields CDR1 WNHNN and CDR2 SYGVQD (reference sequence). Trimming took off 0 bases at V and 8 bases at J, with 17 bases between the two ends. The CDR3 reads CASSESRGVGGDEQFF. As DNA, the CDR3 is TGCGCCAGCAGTGAGTCACGCGGGGTCGGTGGCGATGAGCAGTTCTTC.

The chain recombines TRBV19 with TRBJ2-1; D not resolved. The CDR3 loop spans 15 amino acids. Germline values: CDR1 LNHDA, CDR2 SQIVND (reference sequence). Trimming removed 1 base at V and 0 bases at J, with 7 bases between. CDR3 coding DNA: TGTGCCAGTAGTATAGGTCTTTACTCCTACAATGAGCAGTTCTTC. Residues: CASSIGLYSYNEQFF.

The chain couples TRBV15 to TRBJ1-3, with 8 bases fitting TRBD1. The CDR3 loop spans 16 amino acids. Trimming removed 0 bases from V and 4 bases from J; junction bases left unmatched: 5. Germline V CDR1 and CDR2: LNHNV, YYDKDF (reference sequence). The CDR3 DNA sequence: TGTGCCACCAGCAGAGAAAGGACAGGGACGGGAAACACCATATATTTT. It encodes CATSRERTGTGNTIYF.

The chain carries TRBV2 and TRBJ1-2, with TRBD1 matching 10 bases. The CDR3 loop spans 16 amino acids. V shed 6 bases, J shed 4 bases, and the junction held 11 bases outside the gene matches. In germline, CDR1 is SNHLY, CDR2 FYNNEI. CDR3: CASSRDRGIRGYGYTF. Here the CDR3 DNA reads TGTGCCAGCAGCCGGGACAGGGGTATCCGCGGCTATGGCTACACCTTC.

V usage is TRBV4-3 and J usage is TRBJ1-6; D uncertain. This CDR3 comprises 18 residues. Trimming cost V 2 bases and J 3 bases, with 17 bases left between them. CDR1 LGHNA and CDR2 YSLEER come from the germline V gene. In DNA, the CDR3 is TGCGCCAGCAGCCAACTCCTCGCGGGGTCTGGCTATAATTCACCCCTCCACTTT. The encoded protein is CASSQLLAGSGYNSPLHF.

This clone was detected only once. V gene TRBV7-9 combines with J gene TRBJ1-1, with 9 positions matching TRBD1. J was trimmed by 4 bases and V by 4 bases; bases with no gene match: 4. The CDR3 consists of 14 residues. CDR1 SEHNR and CDR2 FQNEAQ come from the germline V gene (reference sequence). The CDR3 is CASSSQGASTEAFF. CDR3 bases: TGTGCCAGCAGCTCACAGGGGGCAAGCACTGAAGCTTTCTTT.

This sequence joins TRBV19 and TRBJ1-3; tentatively, D is TRBD1 (5 bases). Germline-derived CDR1 and CDR2 are LNHDA and SQIVND (reference sequence). CDR3 size: 12 residues. Trimming took 9 bases from V and 2 from J, leaving 8 bases between them. In DNA form, the CDR3 reads TGTGCCAGCAGGGATCCTGGAAACACCATATATTTT. Translating it yields CASRDPGNTIYF. The whole variable domain, filled in from reference TRBV19 and TRBJ1-3, reads DGGITQSPKYLFRKEGQNVTLSCEQNLNHDAMYWYRQDPGQGLRLIYYSQIVNDFQKGDIAEGYSVSREKKESFPLTVTSAQKNPTAFYLCASRDPGNTIYFGEGSWLTVV.

This chain connects TRBV11-2 to TRBJ2-2; tentative D call: TRBD1 (5 bases). The length of the CDR3 is 17 residues. Germline V gene lookup returns CDR1 SGHAT and CDR2 FQNNGV. The V end was cut by 1 base, the J end by 0 bases, with 12 bases between. The CDR3 is CASSLVRLRANTGELFF. Here the CDR3 DNA reads TGTGCCAGCAGCTTAGTGCGCCTCAGGGCGAACACCGGGGAGCTGTTTTTT.

The CDR3 loop reads CASSPKILGQTSGNTIYF. The CDR3 DNA reads as TGTGCCAGCTCCCCGAAGATACTGGGACAGACCTCTGGAAACACCATATATTTT. The chain carries TRBV18 and TRBJ1-3; 7 bases align to TRBD1. Trimming at V came to 6 bases and at J to 0 bases, leaving 14 bases not matched to a gene. Germline loops: CDR1 KGHSH, CDR2 LQKENI. The CDR3 is made up of 18 amino acids.

The J gene is TRBJ1-5, the V gene TRBV19, with 10 bases identical to TRBD1. Germline CDR1 and CDR2: LNHDA and SQIVND (reference sequence). The CDR3 is 13 amino acids. V dropped 7 bases and J dropped 6; count of bases not matched to a gene: 3. The CDR3 protein is CASNDRGLQPQHF. As DNA, the CDR3 is TGTGCCAGTAACGACAGGGGGCTTCAGCCCCAGCATTTT.

This chain joins TRBV6-6 and TRBJ1-1; 7 nucleotides match TRBD1. CDR3 length: 12 residues. CDR1 and CDR2 (germline): MNHNY, SVGAGI (reference sequence). The V and J ends lost 2 bases and 10 bases, in that order; junction bases with no gene match: 4. CDR3 DNA sequence: TGTGCCAGCAGTTACGAGACAGGGAGAGCTTTCTTT. Translating gives CASSYETGRAFF.

This chain joins TRBV13 and TRBJ1-2, with 9 bases fitting TRBD1. Germline-derived CDR1 and CDR2 are PRHDT and FYEKMQ (reference sequence). The CDR3 length is 15 residues. J lost 3 bases, V lost 4 bases, and 6 bases had no gene match. The chain's CDR3 is CASSSPDRGDYGYTF. In nucleotides, the CDR3 is TGTGCCAGCAGCTCTCCGGACAGGGGAGACTATGGCTACACCTTC. Combining the CDR3 with reference TRBV13 and TRBJ1-2 gives the whole variable domain AAGVIQSPRHLIKEKRETATLKCYPIPRHDTVYWYQQGPGQDPQFLISFYEKMQSDKGSIPDRFSAQQFSDYHSELNMSSLELGDSALYFCASSSPDRGDYGYTFGSGTRLTVV.

The chain has TRBV4-3 and TRBJ1-2; D ambiguous. Trimming removed 1 base from V and 0 bases from J, with 15 bases in between. Germline V CDR1 and CDR2: LGHNA, YSLEER. The CDR3 has 17 amino acids. CDR3 sequence (DNA): TGCGCCAGCAGCCAAGCCCGGACTACTCATCCTAACTATGGCTACACCTTC. This translates into CASSQARTTHPNYGYTF.

Concerning this clone: One junction end disagrees with the germline gene, perhaps due to a read error. CDR3 coding DNA: TGCAGTGCTCGGACTAGCGGGGGGCTGTTTTTT. The encoded protein is CSARTSGGLFF. The chain is built from TRBV20-1 and TRBJ2-2; 13 bases fit TRBD2. CDR3 length: 11 residues. CDR1 DFQATT and CDR2 SNEGSKA come from the germline V gene (reference sequence).

The chain employs TRBV6-4 and TRBJ2-2; no clear D gene. Per the germline V gene, CDR1 is MRHNA and CDR2 is SNTAGT. Trimming shortened V by 3 bases and J by 0 bases, and 5 bases separated the two germline ends. The CDR3 has 14 residues. The CDR3 spells CASSEQSNTGELFF. In nucleotides, the CDR3 is TGTGCCAGCAGTGAACAGTCGAACACCGGGGAGCTGTTTTTT.

This sequence joins TRBV5-1 and TRBJ2-7; 8 bases map to TRBD1. This CDR3 has 15 amino acids. After removal of 0 bases from V and 2 bases from J, the junction contained 4 bases not matched to a gene. Germline V CDR1 and CDR2: SGHRS, YFSETQ. DNA of the CDR3: TGCGCCAGCAGCTTGGAGGGGACAGGAGCCTACGAGCAGTACTTC. This codes for CASSLEGTGAYEQYF. Using reference TRBV5-1 and TRBJ2-7 for the parts outside the CDR3, the full variable domain is KAGVTQTPRYLIKTRGQQVTLSCSPISGHRSVSWYQQTPGQGLQFLFEYFSETQRNKGNFPGRFSGRQFSNSRSEMNVSTLELGDSALYLCASSLEGTGAYEQYFGPGTRLTVT.

The V call is TRBV7-2, the J call TRBJ2-5; 8 positions agree with TRBD2. Germline CDR1 reads SGHTA; CDR2 reads FQGNSA. The CDR3 runs 16 residues. With 4 bases clipped from V and 4 bases from J, the junction kept 11 bases outside the gene matches. The CDR3 nucleotides are TGTGCCAGCAGCTGGAGTCCGGGACTAGGGGGAGAGACCCAGTACTTC. Protein sequence: CASSWSPGLGGETQYF.

In this sample, this clone turned up a few times. The chain joins TRBV27 to TRBJ1-2; unclear D gene. The CDR3 runs to 13 residues. The ends were cut back, 5 bases at V and 4 bases at J, with 11 bases in the middle. CDR1 and CDR2 from the germline V gene are MNHEY and SMNVEV (reference sequence). CDR3 nucleotide sequence: TGTGCCAGCAGTCCCCAAGTCGGCTATGGCTACACCTTC. Encoded protein: CASSPQVGYGYTF.

The chain has TRBV5-1 and TRBJ1-3; D gene unclear. V was trimmed by 0 bases and J by 0 bases, leaving 7 bases between them. Germline V gene lookup returns CDR1 SGHRS and CDR2 YFSETQ. The CDR3 extends over 15 amino acids. CDR3 region: CASSLGQNSGNTIYF. The DNA of the CDR3 is TGCGCCAGCAGCTTGGGTCAAAACTCTGGAAACACCATATATTTT. The full variable domain, in which reference TRBV5-1 and TRBJ1-3 provide the parts outside the CDR3, is KAGVTQTPRYLIKTRGQQVTLSCSPISGHRSVSWYQQTPGQGLQFLFEYFSETQRNKGNFPGRFSGRQFSNSRSEMNVSTLELGDSALYLCASSLGQNSGNTIYFGEGSWLTVV.

This clone was observed a few times. The chain combines TRBV6-1 with TRBJ2-2, with D possibly TRBD1 on 6 matching bases. V was clipped by 4 bases and J by 3 bases, with 12 bases between them. In germline, CDR1 is MNHNS, CDR2 SASEGT. This CDR3 comprises 15 residues. The CDR3 DNA reads TGTGCCAGCAGTGGGGGGCGCCGGGACACCGGGGAGCTGTTTTTT. It specifies CASSGGRRDTGELFF.

This chain joins TRBV5-5 and TRBJ1-2; D remains ambiguous. Germline V gives CDR1 SGHKS, CDR2 YYEKEE (reference sequence). The CDR3 has 14 amino acids. Deletions cut 3 bases from V and 4 bases from J, with 13 bases between. CDR3 residues: CASSSYLAPYGYTF. As DNA, the CDR3 is TGTGCCAGCAGCTCGTATTTGGCACCCTATGGCTACACCTTC.

The rearrangement uses TRBV9 and TRBJ2-1; a possible D gene is TRBD2 (7 bases). V was shortened by 0 bases and J by 5 bases, with 18 bases between the two germline ends. The germline V gene has CDR1 SGDLS and CDR2 YYNGEE. The CDR3 consists of 17 residues. CDR3 nucleotides: TGTGCCAGCAGCGTAGAAAGGCGGGGGCCTTGGGACAATGAGCAGTTCTTC. Translated: CASSVERRGPWDNEQFF.

The chain recombines TRBV19 with TRBJ2-4; 8 bases are a match to TRBD1. Trimming cost V 6 bases and J 0 bases; bases outside gene matches: 4. CDR3 length: 15 amino acids. From germline, CDR1 is LNHDA and CDR2 SQIVND (reference sequence). The CDR3 DNA reads as TGTGCCAGTAGCACTCAGGGGGCAGCCAAAAACATTCAGTACTTC. This gives the protein CASSTQGAAKNIQYF.

The rearrangement uses TRBV7-9 and TRBJ2-1; a weak D match, TRBD2 (5 bases). V lost 3 bases, J lost 7 bases, and 7 bases lay in between. The CDR3 is 12 residues long. Germline-derived CDR1 and CDR2 are SEHNR and FQNEAQ (reference sequence). The CDR3 loop reads CASSLLANEQFF. CDR3 DNA: TGTGCCAGCAGCTTGCTAGCAAATGAGCAGTTCTTC.

This chain links TRBV7-9 with TRBJ2-5; D not resolved. The end of the DNA aligns better with TRBJ2-7, so the J call may be wrong. This CDR3 region has 15 residues. The V gene's germline CDR1 is SEHNR and CDR2 FQNEAQ (reference sequence). The CDR3 DNA reads TGTGCCAGCAGCTTAGCGGGCGTCCCCACCTACGAGCAGTACTTC. Translated, it gives CASSLAGVPTYEQYF.

The rearrangement uses TRBV5-3 and TRBJ2-7, with 8 bases matching TRBD2. TRBV5-3 is sorted into the ORF group, with uncertain function. The CDR3 is 17 residues long. J was trimmed by 3 bases and V by 2 bases; bases with no gene match: 13. DNA of the CDR3: TGTGCCAGAAGCTTCCCAATTCGGGGGGGGCGGGTCTACGAGCAGTACTTC. The encoded protein is CARSFPIRGGRVYEQYF.

The J gene is TRBJ2-5, the V gene TRBV7-9; D ambiguous. Germline-derived CDR1 and CDR2 are SEHNR and FQNEAQ (reference sequence). The CDR3 covers 12 residues. V lost 2 bases to trimming and J lost 5 bases, with 6 bases between them. The CDR3 region has the DNA TGTGCCAGCAGCTTATTCAGGGAGACCCAGTACTTC. It translates to CASSLFRETQYF.

The chain joins TRBV5-1 to TRBJ2-7; 11 bases align to TRBD1. CDR3 length: 16 residues. Germline V gene data show CDR1 as SGHRS and CDR2 as YFSETQ. With V trimmed by 1 base and J by 3 bases, 6 bases remained unmatched. CDR3 in amino acids: CASSLISGTGGYEQYF. CDR3 DNA: TGCGCCAGCAGCTTGATTTCCGGGACAGGGGGCTACGAGCAGTACTTC.